The clone carrying this T cell receptor (beta chain) has only a few counts. One end of the junction does not line up with germline, which may come from a read error. The entry originates in a study of blood T cell repertoires in COVID-19. Study details: The United States, Italy and Spain supplied acute and convalescent COVID-19 samples.

Original handling: Amplification with reference gene primers provided the estimates of nucleated cell counts. The data were produced by immunoSEQ multiplex PCR, yet TCRdb's version contains in-frame clones alone and is incomplete. D and trimming were read from the DNA, whereas the V and J calls and clone size are those reported in that table. This table has 200,000 to 250,000 clones, 82% appearing once. Clinical histories supplied by participants themselves formed the basis of cohort assignment. Germline CDR1 and CDR2: SEHNR and FQNEAQ (reference sequence). This CDR3 spans 9 amino acids. The material sequenced was PBMCs or T cells enriched from blood (not recorded which). The TCR was taken from a woman aged 55-69 years who had recovered from COVID-19. The chain links TRBV7-9 to TRBJ1-2; D not resolved. In DNA, the CDR3 is TGTGCCAGCAGCCCCAGGCGGGGCTTC. Translation gives CASSPRRGF. Drawing the rest from reference TRBV7-9 and TRBJ1-2, the complete variable domain is DTGVSQNPRHKITKRGQNVTFRCDPISEHNRLYWYRQTLGQGPEFLTYFQNEAQLEKSRLLSDRFSAERPKGSFSTLEIQRTEQGDSAMYLCASSPRRGFGSGTRLTVV.